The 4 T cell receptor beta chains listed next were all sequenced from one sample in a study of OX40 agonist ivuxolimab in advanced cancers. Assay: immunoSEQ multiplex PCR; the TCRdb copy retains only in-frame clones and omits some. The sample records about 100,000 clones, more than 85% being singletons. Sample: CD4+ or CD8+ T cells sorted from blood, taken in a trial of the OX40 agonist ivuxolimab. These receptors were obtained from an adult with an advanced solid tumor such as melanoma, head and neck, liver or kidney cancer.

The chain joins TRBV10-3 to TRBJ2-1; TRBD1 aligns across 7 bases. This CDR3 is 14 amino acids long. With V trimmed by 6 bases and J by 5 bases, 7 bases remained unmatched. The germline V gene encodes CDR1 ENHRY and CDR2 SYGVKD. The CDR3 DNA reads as TGTGCCATCAGGACGGGACAGCGCGACAATGAGCAGTTCTTC. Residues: CAIRTGQRDNEQFF.

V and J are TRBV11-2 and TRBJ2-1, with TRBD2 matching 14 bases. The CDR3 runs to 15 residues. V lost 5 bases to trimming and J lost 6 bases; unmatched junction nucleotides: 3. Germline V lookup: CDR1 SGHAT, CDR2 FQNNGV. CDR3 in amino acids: CASSQGLAGVNEQFF. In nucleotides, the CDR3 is TGTGCCAGCAGCCAGGGACTAGCGGGAGTCAATGAGCAGTTCTTC.

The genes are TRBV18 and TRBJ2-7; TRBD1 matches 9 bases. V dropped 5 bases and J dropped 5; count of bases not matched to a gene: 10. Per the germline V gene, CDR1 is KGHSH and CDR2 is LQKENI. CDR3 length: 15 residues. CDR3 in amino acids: CASSRILQGANEQYF. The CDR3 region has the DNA TGTGCCAGCTCAAGGATCCTACAGGGGGCCAACGAGCAGTACTTC.

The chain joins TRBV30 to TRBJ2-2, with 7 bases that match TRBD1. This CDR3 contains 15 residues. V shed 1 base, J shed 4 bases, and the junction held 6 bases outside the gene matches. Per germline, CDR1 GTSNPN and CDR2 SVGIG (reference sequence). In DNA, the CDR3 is TGTGCCTGGAGTGGACAGGGTGGATTCACCGGGGAGCTGTTTTTT. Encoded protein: CAWSGQGGFTGELFF.